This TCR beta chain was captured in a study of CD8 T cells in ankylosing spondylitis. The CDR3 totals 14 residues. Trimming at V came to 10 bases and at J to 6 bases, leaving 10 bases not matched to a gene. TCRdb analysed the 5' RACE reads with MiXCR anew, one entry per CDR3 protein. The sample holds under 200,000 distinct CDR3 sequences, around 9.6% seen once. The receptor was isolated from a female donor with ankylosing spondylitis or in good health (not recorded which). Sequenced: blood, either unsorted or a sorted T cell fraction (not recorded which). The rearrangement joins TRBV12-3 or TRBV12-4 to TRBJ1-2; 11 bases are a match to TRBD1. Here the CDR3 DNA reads TGTGCCATTGCACCCCGGACAGGGGGCGATGGCTACACCTTC. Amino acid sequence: CAIAPRTGGDGYTF.